The clone carrying this TCR beta chain was counted only a few times. This sample's time point: blood at routine non-recurrence follow-up after resection. CDR3 length: 13 amino acids. V was pared by 2 bases and J by 4 bases, with 6 bases between. Germline V gives CDR1 MNHEY, CDR2 SVGAGI. These data are taken from a study of spatial heterogeneity in lung cancer. Study overall: The average appearance count of each unique TCR and UMI combination in raw reads was more than ten.

Every TCR cDNA molecule bore a unique molecular identifier. TCRdb reprocessed the 5' RACE reads with MiXCR, giving one entry per CDR3 protein. The sample contains more than 40,000 distinct CDR3 sequences, about 22% of which appear only once. Sequenced here: PBMCs, sampled at follow-up. This TCR derives from a female donor with early-stage non-small cell lung cancer. The chain carries TRBV6-5 and TRBJ1-5; D is possibly TRBD1 (5 bases). Here the CDR3 reads CASSYRGNQPQHF. In DNA, the CDR3 is TGTGCCAGCAGTTACCGGGGGAATCAGCCCCAGCATTTT.